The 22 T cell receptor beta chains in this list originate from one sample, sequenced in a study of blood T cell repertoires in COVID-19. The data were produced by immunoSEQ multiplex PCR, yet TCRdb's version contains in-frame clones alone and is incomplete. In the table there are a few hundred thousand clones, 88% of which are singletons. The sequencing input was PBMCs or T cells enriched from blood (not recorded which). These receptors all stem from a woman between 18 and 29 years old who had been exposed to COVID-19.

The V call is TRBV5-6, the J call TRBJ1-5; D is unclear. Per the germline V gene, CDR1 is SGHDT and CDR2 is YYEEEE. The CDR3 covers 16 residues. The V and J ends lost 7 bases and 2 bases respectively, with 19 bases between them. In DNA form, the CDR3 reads TGTGCCAGCGGCAGACAAAACGGAATGGGCAATCAGCCCCAGCATTTT. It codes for CASGRQNGMGNQPQHF. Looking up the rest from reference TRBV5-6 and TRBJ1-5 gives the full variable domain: DAGVTQSPTHLIKTRGQQVTLRCSPKSGHDTVSWYQQALGQGPQFIFQYYEEEERQRGNFPDRFSGHQFPNYSSELNVNALLLGDSALYLCASGRQNGMGNQPQHFGDGTRLSIL.

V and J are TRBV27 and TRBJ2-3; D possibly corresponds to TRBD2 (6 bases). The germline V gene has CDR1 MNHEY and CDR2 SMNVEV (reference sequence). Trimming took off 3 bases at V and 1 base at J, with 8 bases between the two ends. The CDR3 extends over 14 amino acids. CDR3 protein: CASSFAGRTDTQYF. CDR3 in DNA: TGTGCCAGCAGTTTCGCGGGGCGCACAGATACGCAGTATTTT.

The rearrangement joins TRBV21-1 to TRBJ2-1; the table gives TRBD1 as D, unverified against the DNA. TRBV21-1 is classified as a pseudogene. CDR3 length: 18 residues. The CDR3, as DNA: TGTGCCAGCAGCAGTCCGGGACAGATCCTCCCGGGCCACAATGAGCAGTTCTTC. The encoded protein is CASSSPGQILPGHNEQFF.

This chain's CDR3 is CASSRDFTGELFF. The CDR3, as DNA: TGTGCCAGCAGTCGAGATTTCACCGGGGAGCTGTTTTTT. The chain carries TRBV6-4 and TRBJ2-2; D unclear. The CDR3 extends over 13 amino acids. Germline loops: CDR1 MRHNA, CDR2 SNTAGT. Trimming took off 5 bases at V and 4 bases at J, with 8 bases between the two ends.

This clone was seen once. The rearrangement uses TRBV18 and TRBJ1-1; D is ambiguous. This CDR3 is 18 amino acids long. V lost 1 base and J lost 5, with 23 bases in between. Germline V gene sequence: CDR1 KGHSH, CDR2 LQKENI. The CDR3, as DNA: TGTGCCAGCTCACCACTCGCCACAGCCATCGGGAGGAGGACTGAAGCTTTCTTT. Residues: CASSPLATAIGRRTEAFF. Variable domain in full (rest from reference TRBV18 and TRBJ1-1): NAGVMQNPRHLVRRRGQEARLRCSPMKGHSHVYWYRQLPEEGLKFMVYLQKENIIDESGMPKERFSAEFPKEGPSILRIQQVVRGDSAAYFCASSPLATAIGRRTEAFFGQGTRLTVV.

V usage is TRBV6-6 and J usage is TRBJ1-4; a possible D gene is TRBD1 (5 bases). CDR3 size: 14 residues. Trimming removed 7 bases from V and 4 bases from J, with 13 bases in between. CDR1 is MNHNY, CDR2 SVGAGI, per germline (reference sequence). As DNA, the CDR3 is TGTGCCAGCACCCCCTCGGGGGGTAATGAAAAACTGTTTTTT. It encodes CASTPSGGNEKLFF.

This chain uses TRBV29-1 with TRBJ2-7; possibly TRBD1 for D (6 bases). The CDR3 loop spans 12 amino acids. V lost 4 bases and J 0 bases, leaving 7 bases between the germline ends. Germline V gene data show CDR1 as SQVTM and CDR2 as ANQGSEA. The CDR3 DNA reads TGCAGCGTTGGACAGGACTCCTACGAGCAGTACTTC. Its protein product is CSVGQDSYEQYF.

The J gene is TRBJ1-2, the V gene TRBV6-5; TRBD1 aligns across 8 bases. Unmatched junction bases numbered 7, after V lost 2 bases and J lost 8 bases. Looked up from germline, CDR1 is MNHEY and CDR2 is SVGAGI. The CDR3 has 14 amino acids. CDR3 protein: CASSYLDRGGGYTF. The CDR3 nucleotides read TGTGCCAGCAGTTACCTAGACAGGGGAGGCGGCTACACCTTC.

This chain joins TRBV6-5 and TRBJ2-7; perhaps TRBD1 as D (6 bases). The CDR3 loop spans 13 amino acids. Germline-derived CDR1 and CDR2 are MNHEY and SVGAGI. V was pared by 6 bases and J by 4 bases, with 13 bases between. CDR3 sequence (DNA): TGTGCCAGCAGGCTTACGGACAGTTACGAGCAGTACTTC. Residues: CASRLTDSYEQYF.

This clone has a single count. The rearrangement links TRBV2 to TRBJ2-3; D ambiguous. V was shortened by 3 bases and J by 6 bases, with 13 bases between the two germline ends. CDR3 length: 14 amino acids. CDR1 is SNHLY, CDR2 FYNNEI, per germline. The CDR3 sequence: CASSESKRVDTQYF. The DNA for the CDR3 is TGTGCCAGCAGTGAGAGTAAGCGCGTCGATACGCAGTATTTT.

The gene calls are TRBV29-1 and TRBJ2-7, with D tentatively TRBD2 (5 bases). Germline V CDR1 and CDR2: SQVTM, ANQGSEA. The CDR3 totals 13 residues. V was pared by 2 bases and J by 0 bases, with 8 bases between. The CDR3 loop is CSVEFEGSYEQYF. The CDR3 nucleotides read TGCAGCGTTGAATTCGAGGGCTCCTACGAGCAGTACTTC.

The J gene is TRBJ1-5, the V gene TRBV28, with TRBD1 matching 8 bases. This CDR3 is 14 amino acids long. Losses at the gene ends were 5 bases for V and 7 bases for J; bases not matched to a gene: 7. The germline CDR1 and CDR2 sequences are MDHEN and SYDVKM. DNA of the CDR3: TGTGCCAGCAGTCCGCGACAGGGGTCACAGCCCCAGCATTTT. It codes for CASSPRQGSQPQHF.

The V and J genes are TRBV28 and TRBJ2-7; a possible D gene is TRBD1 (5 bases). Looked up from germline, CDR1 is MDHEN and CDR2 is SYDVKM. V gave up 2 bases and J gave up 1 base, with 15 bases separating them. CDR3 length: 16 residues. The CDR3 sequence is CASSLPRQGISYEQYF. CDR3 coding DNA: TGTGCCAGCAGTTTACCCCGGCAGGGAATATCCTACGAGCAGTACTTC.

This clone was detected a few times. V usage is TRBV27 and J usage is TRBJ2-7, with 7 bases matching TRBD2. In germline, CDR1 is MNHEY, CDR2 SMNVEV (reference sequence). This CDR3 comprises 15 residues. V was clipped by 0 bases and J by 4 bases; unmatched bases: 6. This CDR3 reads CASSLSGGSKYEQYF. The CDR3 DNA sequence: TGTGCCAGCAGTTTATCGGGCGGGAGTAAGTACGAGCAGTACTTC.

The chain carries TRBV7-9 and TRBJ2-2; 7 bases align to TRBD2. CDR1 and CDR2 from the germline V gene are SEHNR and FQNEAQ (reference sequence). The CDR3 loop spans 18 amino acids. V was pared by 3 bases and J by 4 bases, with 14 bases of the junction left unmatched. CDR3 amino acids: CASSFSLRGSKGTGELFF. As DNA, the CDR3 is TGTGCCAGCAGCTTTTCTCTTCGCGGGAGTAAAGGCACCGGGGAGCTGTTTTTT.

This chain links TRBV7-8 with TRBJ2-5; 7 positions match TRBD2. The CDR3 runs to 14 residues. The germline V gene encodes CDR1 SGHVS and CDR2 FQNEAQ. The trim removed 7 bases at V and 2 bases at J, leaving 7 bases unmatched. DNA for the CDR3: TGTGCCAGCACCCCACGGGAGGATCAAGAGACCCAGTACTTC. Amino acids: CASTPREDQETQYF.

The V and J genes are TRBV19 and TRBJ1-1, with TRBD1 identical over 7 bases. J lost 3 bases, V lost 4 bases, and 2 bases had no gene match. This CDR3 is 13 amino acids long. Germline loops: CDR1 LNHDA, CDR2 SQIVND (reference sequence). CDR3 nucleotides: TGTGCCAGTAGTACTACAGGGGACACTGAAGCTTTCTTT. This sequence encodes CASSTTGDTEAFF. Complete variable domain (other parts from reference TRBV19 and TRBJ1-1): DGGITQSPKYLFRKEGQNVTLSCEQNLNHDAMYWYRQDPGQGLRLIYYSQIVNDFQKGDIAEGYSVSREKKESFPLTVTSAQKNPTAFYLCASSTTGDTEAFFGQGTRLTVV.

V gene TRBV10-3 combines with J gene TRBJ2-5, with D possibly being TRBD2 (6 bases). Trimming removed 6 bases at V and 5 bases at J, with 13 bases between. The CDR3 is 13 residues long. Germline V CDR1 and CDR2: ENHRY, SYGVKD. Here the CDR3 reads CAISAGLVETQYF. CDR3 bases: TGTGCCATCAGCGCGGGACTCGTGGAGACCCAGTACTTC.

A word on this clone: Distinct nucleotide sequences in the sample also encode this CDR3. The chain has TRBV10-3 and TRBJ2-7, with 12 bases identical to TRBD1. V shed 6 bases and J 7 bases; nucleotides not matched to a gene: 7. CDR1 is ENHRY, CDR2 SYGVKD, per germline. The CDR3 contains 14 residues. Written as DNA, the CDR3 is TGTGCCATCAGCCCGGGACAGGGGGCGGGAGAGCAGTACTTC. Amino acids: CAISPGQGAGEQYF.

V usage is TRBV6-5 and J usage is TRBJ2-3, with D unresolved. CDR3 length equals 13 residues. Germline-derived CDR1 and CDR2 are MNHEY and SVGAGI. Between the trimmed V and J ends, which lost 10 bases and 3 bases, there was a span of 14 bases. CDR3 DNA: TGTGCCACCGGGTTAGGCGATACAGATACGCAGTATTTT. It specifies CATGLGDTDTQYF.

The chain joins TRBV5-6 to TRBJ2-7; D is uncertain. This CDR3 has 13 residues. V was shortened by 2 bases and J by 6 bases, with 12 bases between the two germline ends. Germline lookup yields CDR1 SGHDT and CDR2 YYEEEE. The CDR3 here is CASSLSGAAEQYF. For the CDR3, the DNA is TGTGCCAGCAGCTTAAGTGGCGCGGCCGAGCAGTACTTC. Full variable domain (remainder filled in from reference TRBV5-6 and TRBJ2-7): DAGVTQSPTHLIKTRGQQVTLRCSPKSGHDTVSWYQQALGQGPQFIFQYYEEEERQRGNFPDRFSGHQFPNYSSELNVNALLLGDSALYLCASSLSGAAEQYFGPGTRLTVT.

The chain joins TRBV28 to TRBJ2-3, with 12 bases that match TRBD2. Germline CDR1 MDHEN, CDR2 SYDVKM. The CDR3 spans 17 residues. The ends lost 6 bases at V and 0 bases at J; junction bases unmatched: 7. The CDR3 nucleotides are TGTGCCAGCAGCTGGACTAGCGGGAAAGGGAGCACAGATACGCAGTATTTT. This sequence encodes CASSWTSGKGSTDTQYF.